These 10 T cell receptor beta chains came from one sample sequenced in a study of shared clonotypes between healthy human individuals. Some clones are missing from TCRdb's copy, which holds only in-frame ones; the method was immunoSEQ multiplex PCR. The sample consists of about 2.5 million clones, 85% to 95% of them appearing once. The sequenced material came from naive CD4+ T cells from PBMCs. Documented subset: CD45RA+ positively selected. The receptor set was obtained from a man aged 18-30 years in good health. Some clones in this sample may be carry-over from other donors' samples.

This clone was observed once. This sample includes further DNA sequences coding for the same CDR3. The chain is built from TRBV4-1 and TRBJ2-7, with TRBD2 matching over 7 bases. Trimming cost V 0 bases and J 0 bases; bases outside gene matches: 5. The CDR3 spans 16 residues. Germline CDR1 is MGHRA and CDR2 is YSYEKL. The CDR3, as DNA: TGCGCCAGCAGCCAAGATCTGCGCGGGAGCTCCTACGAGCAGTACTTC. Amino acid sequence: CASSQDLRGSSYEQYF.

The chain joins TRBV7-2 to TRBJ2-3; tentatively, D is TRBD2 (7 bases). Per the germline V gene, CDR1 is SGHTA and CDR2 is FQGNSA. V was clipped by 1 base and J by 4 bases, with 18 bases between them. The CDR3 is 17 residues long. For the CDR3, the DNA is TGTGCCAGCAGCTTAGTTTTCCGGTTAGGGGGGGCAGATACGCAGTATTTT. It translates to CASSLVFRLGGADTQYF.

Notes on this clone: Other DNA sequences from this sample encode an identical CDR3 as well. In DNA, the CDR3 is TGTGCCAGCAGTTTTGCGGGAATTCGCTACGAGCAGTACTTC. Encoded protein: CASSFAGIRYEQYF. V is TRBV28 and J is TRBJ2-7, with D possibly TRBD2 on 6 matching bases. The CDR3 extends over 14 amino acids. Trimming took off 3 bases at V and 3 bases at J, with 12 bases between the two ends. The germline V gene encodes CDR1 MDHEN and CDR2 SYDVKM.

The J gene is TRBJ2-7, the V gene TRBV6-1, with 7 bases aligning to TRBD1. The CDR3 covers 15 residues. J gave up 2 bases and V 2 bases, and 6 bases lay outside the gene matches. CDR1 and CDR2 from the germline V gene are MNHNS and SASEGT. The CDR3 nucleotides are TGTGCCAGCAGTGAATATTTAGGGACAGCCTACGAGCAGTACTTC. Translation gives CASSEYLGTAYEQYF.

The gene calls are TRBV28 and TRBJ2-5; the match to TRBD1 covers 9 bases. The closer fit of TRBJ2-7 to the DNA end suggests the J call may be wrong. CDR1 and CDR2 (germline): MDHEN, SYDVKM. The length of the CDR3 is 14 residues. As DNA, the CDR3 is TGTGCCAGCAGTTTCGGACAGGGGCGGGACGAGCAGTACTTC. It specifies CASSFGQGRDEQYF.

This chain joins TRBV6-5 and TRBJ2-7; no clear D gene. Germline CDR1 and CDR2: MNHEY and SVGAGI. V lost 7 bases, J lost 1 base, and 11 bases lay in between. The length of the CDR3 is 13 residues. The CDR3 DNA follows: TGTGCCAGCACTAAGACCGGGTCCTACGAGCAGTACTTC. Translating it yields CASTKTGSYEQYF.

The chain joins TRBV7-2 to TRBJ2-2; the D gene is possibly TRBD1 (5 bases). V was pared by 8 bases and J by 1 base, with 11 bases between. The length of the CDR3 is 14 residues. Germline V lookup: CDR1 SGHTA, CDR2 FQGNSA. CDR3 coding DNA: TGTGCCAGCCAAGGGCAGGGGAACACCGGGGAGCTGTTTTTT. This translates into CASQGQGNTGELFF.

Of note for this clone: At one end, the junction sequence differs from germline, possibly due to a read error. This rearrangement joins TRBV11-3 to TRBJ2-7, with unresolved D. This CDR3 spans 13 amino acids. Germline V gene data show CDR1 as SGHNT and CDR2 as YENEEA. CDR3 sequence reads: CASSLDSRTPSNF. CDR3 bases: TGTGCCAGCAGCTTAGATTCCCGAACCCCATCGAACTTC.

This CDR3 reads CASSLGLAGGTQETQYF. In nucleotides, the CDR3 is TGTGCCAGCAGTCTCGGACTAGCGGGAGGGACTCAAGAGACCCAGTACTTC. V usage is TRBV2 and J usage is TRBJ2-5, with 15 bases identical to TRBD2. Unmatched junction bases numbered 6, after V lost 5 bases and J lost 2 bases. This CDR3 is 17 amino acids long. Germline assignment: CDR1 SNHLY and CDR2 FYNNEI.

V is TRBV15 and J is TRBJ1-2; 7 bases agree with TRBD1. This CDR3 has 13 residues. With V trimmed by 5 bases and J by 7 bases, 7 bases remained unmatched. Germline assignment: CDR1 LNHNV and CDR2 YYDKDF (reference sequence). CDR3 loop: CATSRPKGAGYTF. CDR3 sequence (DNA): TGTGCCACCAGCCGCCCAAAGGGGGCTGGCTACACCTTC. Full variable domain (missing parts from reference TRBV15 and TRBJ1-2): DAMVIQNPRYQVTQFGKPVTLSCSQTLNHNVMYWYQQKSSQAPKLLFHYYDKDFNNEADTPDNFQSRRPNTSFCFLDIRSPGLGDTAMYLCATSRPKGAGYTFGSGTRLTVV.